This entry describes one T cell receptor (beta chain). In assigning cohorts, the study relied on participant-reported clinical history. Recovered status in Cohort 3 required two negative PCRs, clearance, or symptom resolution. The sample originates from a study of blood T cell repertoires in COVID-19. Study-level information: From T cells, B-cell-depleted T cells, or PBMCs came the material, which was cDNA or gDNA.

CDR3 length equals 17 residues. Trimming took 3 bases from V and 0 from J, leaving 15 bases between them. Per germline, CDR1 SNHLY and CDR2 FYNNEI. How the authors handled the data: Amplifying reference gene primers gave estimates of nucleated cell counts. The data were produced by immunoSEQ multiplex PCR, yet TCRdb's version contains in-frame clones alone and is incomplete. That table furnishes V, J and clone size, whereas the DNA furnished D and trimming. The repertoire holds 280,000 or so clones, with 80% to 90% as singletons. This receptor was taken from a young man who had recovered from COVID-19. The chain couples TRBV2 to TRBJ2-1, with D possibly matching TRBD2 (7 bases). Sequenced sample: PBMCs or T cells enriched from blood (not recorded which). CDR3 nucleotides: TGTGCCAGCAGTGAGAGGGGGGGGGCCAGCTCCTACAATGAGCAGTTCTTC. Protein product: CASSERGGASSYNEQFF.